This is a list of T cell receptor beta chains from one sample in a study of identical twins' blood T cells. TCRdb redid the calling of the 5' RACE reads with MiXCR, one entry per CDR3 protein. The repertoire holds a few hundred thousand distinct CDR3 sequences, with 25% to 35% as singletons. Sequencing was carried out using PBMCs. The receptors here all came from a woman between 18 and 50 years old in good health. Each CDR3 is given with its conserved first and last residue.

cdr3_aa j_call v_call
CASSLAGGGEAFF TRBJ1-1 TRBV5-1
CSASSGYRGDTQYF TRBJ2-3 TRBV20-1
CASSPQATNEKLFF TRBJ1-4 TRBV18
CSANPGQGAEKLFF TRBJ1-4 TRBV20-1
CASSAGGTLTNTGELFF TRBJ2-2 TRBV5-1
CASGLQGLTEAFF TRBJ1-1 TRBV12-5
CAISEQGSGELFF TRBJ2-2 TRBV10-3
CASTFTRGPTDEKLFF TRBJ1-4 TRBV7-9
CASSEGRLMSEQFF TRBJ2-1 TRBV19
CASSGQHTEAFF TRBJ1-1 TRBV6-2/TRBV6-3
CASSFRTGKTEAFF TRBJ1-1 TRBV27
CASSQVSGGGDTF TRBJ1-2 TRBV14
CASSLSRAGNTIYF TRBJ1-3 TRBV5-1
CASTPEVGQPNTEAFF TRBJ1-1 TRBV2
CASMRWDGYTF TRBJ1-2 TRBV6-1
CASSLAQANQETQYF TRBJ2-5 TRBV11-3
CASSLRFEVGNTEAFF TRBJ1-1 TRBV28
CASSLRDYRNTEAFF TRBJ1-1 TRBV9
CSAQAGVGDTEAFF TRBJ1-1 TRBV20-1
CASSQGGDSHNEQFF TRBJ2-1 TRBV4-2
CASSFSGDLYNEQFF TRBJ2-1 TRBV11-2
CASSLEQREKLFF TRBJ1-4 TRBV5-1
CASSPAGGNTEAFF TRBJ1-1 TRBV2
CSAPWSTEAFF TRBJ1-1 TRBV20-1
CASSAGEGAYEQYF TRBJ2-7 TRBV2
CAISARDREYEQYF TRBJ2-7 TRBV10-3
CSARGPGLARDNEQFF TRBJ2-1 TRBV20-1
CASSLGALSLTPGNTIYF TRBJ1-3 TRBV7-9
CASSLQIRNTEAFF TRBJ1-1 TRBV4-1
CSASSPNYEQYF TRBJ2-7 TRBV20-1
CSVERGGSSPNEQFF TRBJ2-1 TRBV29-1
CASSLAREVYGYTF TRBJ1-2 TRBV7-2
CASRDRVSEAFF TRBJ1-1 TRBV2
CASSLGQGIDYGYTF TRBJ1-2 TRBV5-6
CASSLGVPYEQYF TRBJ2-7 TRBV11-2
CSVSGTGGLDYGYTF TRBJ1-2 TRBV29-1
CASSVNLGGYTF TRBJ1-2 TRBV9
CASTTIDRESEAFF TRBJ1-1 TRBV19
CASSHQVPGDETEAFF TRBJ1-1 TRBV7-6
CASESDTEAFF TRBJ1-1 TRBV12-5
CASSFGGRGYTF TRBJ1-2 TRBV11-3
CASSLVGGQRTKGGELFF TRBJ2-2 TRBV5-1
CASSFQGQAEAFF TRBJ1-1 TRBV11-2
CASTTGSRRGYTF TRBJ1-2 TRBV2
CASRPDRANYGYTF TRBJ1-2 TRBV5-1
CSGKQGAGNTIYF TRBJ1-3 TRBV20-1
CASSLRAGPDEQYF TRBJ2-7 TRBV12-3/TRBV12-4
CASSSRSARRTYNEQFF TRBJ2-1 TRBV19
CASSEGAKSTEAFF TRBJ1-1 TRBV19
CASSLLGQNTEAFF TRBJ1-1 TRBV12-3/TRBV12-4
CASSQEILGGADYGYTF TRBJ1-2 TRBV4-2
CASSPGQGVRRSREKLFF TRBJ1-4 TRBV7-9
CASRIEARDTQYF TRBJ2-3 TRBV2